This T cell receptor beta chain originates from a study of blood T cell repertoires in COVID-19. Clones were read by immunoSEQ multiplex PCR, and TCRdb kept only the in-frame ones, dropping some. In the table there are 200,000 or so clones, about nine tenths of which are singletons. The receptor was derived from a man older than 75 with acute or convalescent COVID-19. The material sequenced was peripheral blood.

This CDR3 is CASSLGLAATDTQYF. In DNA, the CDR3 is TGTGCCAGCAGCTTAGGACTAGCGGCCACAGATACGCAGTATTTT. The genes are TRBV11-3 and TRBJ2-3; 9 nucleotides line up with TRBD2. The germline V gene encodes CDR1 SGHNT and CDR2 YENEEA. V was clipped by 1 base and J by 2 bases; unmatched bases: 1. The CDR3 contains 15 residues.